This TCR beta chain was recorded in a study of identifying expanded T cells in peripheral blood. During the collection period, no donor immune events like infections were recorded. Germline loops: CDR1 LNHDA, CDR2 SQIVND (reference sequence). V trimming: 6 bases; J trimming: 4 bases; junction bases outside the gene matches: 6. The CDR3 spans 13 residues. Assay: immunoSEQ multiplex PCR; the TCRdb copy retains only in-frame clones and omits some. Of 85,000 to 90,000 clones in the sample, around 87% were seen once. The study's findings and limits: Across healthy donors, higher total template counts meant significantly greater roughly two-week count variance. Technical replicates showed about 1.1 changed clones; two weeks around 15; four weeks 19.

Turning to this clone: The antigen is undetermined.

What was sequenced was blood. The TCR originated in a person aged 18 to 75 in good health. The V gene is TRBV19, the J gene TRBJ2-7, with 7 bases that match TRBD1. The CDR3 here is CASRLTGSYEQYF. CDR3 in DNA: TGTGCCAGTAGGCTGACAGGGTCTTACGAGCAGTACTTC.